This T cell receptor beta chain was captured by sequencing in a study of T cell changes during pregnancy in multiple sclerosis. V lost 7 bases to trimming and J lost 0 bases, with 10 bases between them. This CDR3 comprises 13 residues. Germline V lookup: CDR1 MNHEY, CDR2 SVGAGI. Assay: immunoSEQ multiplex PCR; the TCRdb copy retains only in-frame clones and omits some. The table shows 45,000 to 70,000 clones, with roughly 90% occurring only once. This clonotype was obtained from a female donor in good health, enrolled as a control in a pregnancy study. This rearrangement joins TRBV6-5 to TRBJ2-7; D remains ambiguous. Sequences were derived from peripheral blood, sampled in the third trimester of pregnancy. The CDR3 here is CASKKHSSYEQYF. Here the CDR3 DNA reads TGTGCCAGCAAAAAGCATAGCTCCTACGAGCAGTACTTC.